What follows are 10 T cell receptor beta chains derived from one specimen sequenced in a study of cytomegalovirus exposure and HLA in healthy donors. The PCR made use of 60 Vbeta and 13 Jbeta primers. Repertoires were generated with immunoSEQ multiplex PCR, while TCRdb's copy carries only in-frame clones and drops some. The repertoire holds 130,000 to 150,000 clones, with 84% as singletons. What was sequenced was PBMCs. Source of these receptors: a boy aged 2 to 10 in good health and CMV-seronegative.

V gene TRBV7-6 combines with J gene TRBJ2-5, with 7 bases lining up with TRBD1. Germline CDR1 and CDR2: SGHVS and FNYEAQ. This CDR3 has 15 residues. The ends lost 4 bases at V and 5 bases at J; junction bases unmatched: 10. The CDR3 nucleotides are TGTGCCAGCAGCTCGCCCAGGGGGTCTGAGGAGACCCAGTACTTC. This encodes CASSSPRGSEETQYF.

V usage is TRBV7-2 and J usage is TRBJ1-2, with 8 bases lining up with TRBD1. The CDR3 spans 16 residues. Germline CDR1 is SGHTA and CDR2 is FQGNSA. J gave up 4 bases and V 1 base, and 8 bases lay outside the gene matches. CDR3 sequence (DNA): TGTGCCAGCAGCTTAGGACAGGGGCCAACCTCCTATGGCTACACCTTC. Amino acids: CASSLGQGPTSYGYTF.

The table lists this clone with a few counts. The V gene is TRBV6-5, the J gene TRBJ1-1; D gene uncertain. Trimming stripped 7 bases from V and 0 bases from J, with 15 bases between. CDR1 is MNHEY, CDR2 SVGAGI, per germline. The length of the CDR3 is 15 residues. CDR3 amino acids: CASNRSPGLNTEAFF. The CDR3 nucleotides are TGTGCCAGCAACCGTTCGCCGGGTTTGAACACTGAAGCTTTCTTT.

The gene calls are TRBV7-2 and TRBJ2-7; tentative D call: TRBD2 (6 bases). The CDR3 is made up of 14 amino acids. From germline, CDR1 is SGHTA and CDR2 FQGNSA. V lost 2 bases and J 4 bases, leaving 12 bases between the germline ends. The CDR3 spells CASSLLAGRYEQYF. The CDR3 nucleotides are TGTGCCAGCAGCTTATTGGCGGGACGGTACGAGCAGTACTTC.

The chain uses TRBV4-1 and TRBJ2-7, with 7 bases that match TRBD1. V trimming: 4 bases; J trimming: 2 bases; junction bases outside the gene matches: 17. CDR3 length: 18 amino acids. Germline CDR1 and CDR2: MGHRA and YSYEKL. CDR3 sequence: CASSPNPDRADIPYEQYF. The CDR3 nucleotides are TGCGCCAGCAGCCCCAACCCTGACAGGGCCGATATCCCCTACGAGCAGTACTTC.

The chain couples TRBV11-2 to TRBJ1-2; 12 nucleotides line up with TRBD1. CDR3 length equals 16 residues. Germline V gene sequence: CDR1 SGHAT, CDR2 FQNNGV. V was clipped by 7 bases and J by 3 bases; unmatched bases: 9. The CDR3 here is CASTIRDRGRYYGYTF. CDR3 sequence (DNA): TGTGCCAGCACCATCCGGGACAGGGGGCGATACTATGGCTACACCTTC. Full variable domain (remainder filled in from reference TRBV11-2 and TRBJ1-2): EAGVAQSPRYKIIEKRQSVAFWCNPISGHATLYWYQQILGQGPKLLIQFQNNGVVDDSQLPKDRFSAERLKGVDSTLKIQPAKLEDSAVYLCASTIRDRGRYYGYTFGSGTRLTVV.

J is TRBJ1-2 and V is TRBV2, with 8 bases aligning to TRBD1. The junction had 7 bases not matched to a gene; V was cut back by 10 bases and J by 3 bases. The CDR3 has 13 residues. Germline CDR1 is SNHLY and CDR2 is FYNNEI. The CDR3 protein is CANNQGADYGYTF. As DNA, the CDR3 is TGTGCCAACAATCAGGGGGCTGACTATGGCTACACCTTC.

The chain employs TRBV29-1 and TRBJ2-5, with TRBD2 as a possible D gene (6 bases). Trimming took 1 base from V and 11 from J, leaving 14 bases between them. The CDR3 has 12 residues. The germline V gene has CDR1 SQVTM and CDR2 ANQGSEA. CDR3 protein: CSVEGQTREQYF. The CDR3 bases are TGCAGCGTTGAAGGTCAGACTAGGGAGCAGTACTTC. Full variable domain (remainder filled in from reference TRBV29-1 and TRBJ2-5): SAVISQKPSRDICQRGTSLTIQCQVDSQVTMMFWYRQQPGQSLTLIATANQGSEATYESGFVIDKFPISRPNLTFSTLTVSNMSPEDSSIYLCSVEGQTREQYFGPGTRLLVL.

The chain employs TRBV6-5 and TRBJ1-1, with D perhaps matching TRBD1 (6 bases). CDR1 is MNHEY, CDR2 SVGAGI, per germline. V was trimmed by 2 bases and J by 1 base, leaving 11 bases between them. The CDR3 sequence is 15 residues long. The CDR3 sequence is CASSYTGQKNTEAFF. The CDR3 DNA is TGTGCCAGCAGTTACACGGGACAAAAGAACACTGAAGCTTTCTTT.

The chain couples TRBV28 to TRBJ2-7, with D hard to call. Trimming took off 3 bases at V and 2 bases at J, with 14 bases between the two ends. Germline CDR1 MDHEN, CDR2 SYDVKM. The CDR3 loop spans 15 amino acids. The DNA for the CDR3 is TGTGCCAGCAGTTTCTCCCCCGACATAACCTACGAGCAGTACTTC. Protein: CASSFSPDITYEQYF.